The subject of this entry is one T cell receptor beta chain. Its antigen is not yet known. No base quality values were provided; no much bigger clone lies one nucleotide off. The germline V gene specifies SGHTA as CDR1 and FQGTGA as CDR2. The CDR3 runs 15 amino acids, cysteine and phenylalanine included. The DNA shown is the 45-base CDR3, in frame from base 1. V gives up 1 base and J gives up 9 bases, and the segment between their germline ends measures 16 bases. The entry originates in a study of shared clonotypes between healthy human individuals (dated by TCRdb to about 2020). Notes on the research overall: The cohort included three men and a couple of women between 18 and 49 years of age. For each donor, CD4 naive and CD4 memory were each given three plates, CD8 naive was given two plates, and CD8 memory was given one plate. The study deeply sequenced blood TCR repertoires of several healthy adults to estimate repertoire size and the extent of clonotype sharing between individuals. Different laboratories and diverse techniques were used to prepare libraries and sequence TCR repertoires, to increase sequencing depth and limit assay-specific biases. Leukapheresis yielded between about 0.85 and 9.5 billion PBMCs per donor.

The paper as a whole reports these results and caveats: Sampling was limited to blood, and TCR repertoires in tissue likely differ from TCR repertoires in blood. Because the study included a small number of donors, the genetic and exposure-history diversity represented was limited. Pairwise subsampling indicated that sequencing depth was expected to affect the degree of clonotype sharing among donors. Larger estimated clonotype richness was generally found for naive subsets than for memory subsets. Compared with non-shared clonotypes, the clonotypes found in all four sorted-subset donors had higher generation probabilities. Even with the large sequencing depth, rarefaction of the sorted-subset datasets indicated that sequencing was incomplete. Across a handful of donors, roughly 5.4% of naive CD4, 3.5% of naive CD8, approximately 2.5% of memory CD4, and 0.4% of memory CD8 clonotypes were shared.

TCR CDR3 regions were amplified from genomic DNA by multiplex PCR using the deep immunoSEQ assay. For each cell subset, the extracted genomic DNA was distributed evenly across all wells of several immunoSEQ 96-well plates, and each plate served as one replicate. For sorted subsets, about 200 ng genomic DNA, equal to 30,000 to 35,000 T cell genomes, was loaded into each replicate PCR. Purified libraries were quantified with a Qubit 3.0 fluorometer, sized on a Bioanalyzer 2100, and re-quantified with the KAPA Library Quantification kit. Every immunoSEQ 96-well plate was sequenced on a separate single-read 150-cycle Illumina NextSeq 550 flow cell. The paper's processing steps were these. Because the immunoSEQ output included only junctional sequences and no quality scores, the filtering could not be the same as the filtering used for full-length reads. Sequences were annotated with PyIR, a Python wrapper for IgBLAST v1.9, and V/J genes and CDR3 were assigned using IMGT germline references. Reads were removed for weak V/J assignments (E-value above 1e-6), missing CDR3, stop codons, out-of-frame junctions, or ambiguous translated residues. V3J clonotypes were defined as sequences sharing an identical inferred V gene, J gene, and CDR3 amino acid sequence. Percentage overlap between repertoires was calculated by dividing the number of shared unique clonotypes by the size of the smaller repertoire. RTK rarefaction, the Chao1 estimator, and Recon v2.1 estimates of unobserved clonotypes were used to assess repertoire richness. Generation probabilities for all TCRbeta clonotypes obtained by the gDNA method from a few donors were computed using OLGA. TCRdb's version of the immuneACCESS table is confined to in-frame rearrangements and falls short of the full clone set. An unresolved V gene accounts for under half of the shortfall where checked; the remainder is of unknown origin. That table supplies the V and J calls and clone size; D and trimming were determined from the DNA. This sample lists 2 million to 3 million clones; 90% to 95% were detected once. The top ten hold roughly 0.39% of the sample.

Healthy HIV-negative adults with no recently reported acute infections or vaccinations were included as donors. Only Caucasian adults living in Nashville, Tennessee, USA were represented among the donors. Magnetic negative selection was used to enrich CD4+ T cells, after which naive cells were positively selected on CD45RA and the negative fraction became the memory subset. Blood was collected by leukapheresis, and PBMCs were isolated by Ficoll-Histopaque density gradient centrifugation and then cryopreserved in liquid nitrogen vapor phase. Analytical flow cytometry was used to check the purity and quantity of every magnetically sorted T cell population. Genomic DNA was isolated from every sorted fraction and measured by UV absorbance on a Nanodrop 2000c.

The clonotype originates from a man between 18 and 29 years old in good health. Some clones in this sample may be carry-over from other donors' samples. This receptor chain uses TRBV7-3 and TRBJ2-1; 5 matching bases give a weak D call of TRBD2. What was sequenced was naive CD4+ T cells from PBMCs. What the cell subset or site label conveys for this sample: CD45RA+ positively selected. The DNA sequence is as follows: TGTGCCAGCAGCTTAAATGGAGCTAGCCCCGCTGAGCAGTTCTTC. The resulting protein is CASSLNGASPAEQFF.